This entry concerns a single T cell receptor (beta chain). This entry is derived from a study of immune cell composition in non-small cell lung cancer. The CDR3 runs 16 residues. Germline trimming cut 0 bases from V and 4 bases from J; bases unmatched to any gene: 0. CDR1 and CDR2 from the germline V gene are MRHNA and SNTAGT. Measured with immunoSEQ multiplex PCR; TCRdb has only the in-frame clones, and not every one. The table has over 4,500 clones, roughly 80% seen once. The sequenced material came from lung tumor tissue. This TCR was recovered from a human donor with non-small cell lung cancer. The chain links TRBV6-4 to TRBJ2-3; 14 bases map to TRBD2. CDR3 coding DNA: TGTGCCAGCAGTGACTCGACTAGCGGGGGGGCAGATACGCAGTATTTT. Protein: CASSDSTSGGADTQYF.